The 32 T cell receptor beta chains reported below all come from one sample, sequenced in a study of blood T cell repertoires in COVID-19. Generated by immunoSEQ multiplex PCR, the TCRdb table keeps only in-frame clones and is missing some. The repertoire includes approximately 140,000 clones, approximately 80% of them detected once, and 2.2% sits in the top ten. The sequencing input was peripheral blood. The receptors originated from a man aged 70-80 years with acute or convalescent COVID-19.

This chain uses TRBV19 with TRBJ2-3; a possible D gene is TRBD2 (7 bases). Germline V CDR1 and CDR2: LNHDA, SQIVND (reference sequence). The CDR3 consists of 16 residues. V was pared by 5 bases and J by 3 bases, with 18 bases between. The CDR3 loop reads CASSPSTGGGTDTQYF. CDR3 in DNA: TGTGCCAGTAGTCCTTCAACGGGGGGCGGGACAGATACGCAGTATTTT.

On this clone itself: The sample contains more than one DNA sequence encoding this CDR3. The rearrangement uses TRBV12-5 and TRBJ2-1; 9 bases are a match to TRBD1. CDR1 LGHNT and CDR2 FRNRAP come from the germline V gene. The V segment lost 8 bases and the J segment 7 bases; nucleotides outside the gene matches: 9. The CDR3 consists of 14 residues. The CDR3 region has the DNA TGTGCTAGTTCCCCCGGGACAGGGAGAAATGAGCAGTTCTTC. This encodes CASSPGTGRNEQFF. The full variable domain, in which reference TRBV12-5 and TRBJ2-1 provide the parts outside the CDR3, is DARVTQTPRHKVTEMGQEVTMRCQPILGHNTVFWYRQTMMQGLELLAYFRNRAPLDDSGMPKDRFSAEMPDATLATLKIQPSEPRDSAVYFCASSPGTGRNEQFFGPGTRLTVL.

In its sample, this clone was seen a few times. V and J are TRBV6-2 or TRBV6-3 and TRBJ2-7; 12 bases are a match to TRBD2. Per germline, CDR1 MNHEY and CDR2 SVGEGT. The trim removed 1 base at V and 2 bases at J, leaving 12 bases unmatched. There are 19 residues in the CDR3. The CDR3 loop reads CASSYFLAGGDSGTYEQYF. The CDR3 nucleotides read TGTGCCAGCAGTTACTTTCTAGCGGGAGGGGATAGTGGAACCTACGAGCAGTACTTC.

This clone occurred a few times. V gene TRBV12-3 or TRBV12-4 combines with J gene TRBJ2-7; 8 bases align to TRBD1. The CDR3 runs 13 residues. Trimming removed 6 bases from V and 3 bases from J; junction bases left unmatched: 4. The CDR3 DNA follows: TGTGCCAGCAGCACGACAGGGGTCTACGAGCAGTACTTC. This encodes CASSTTGVYEQYF.

This chain connects TRBV29-1 to TRBJ2-3; TRBD2 matches at 14 bases. The V gene end was trimmed by 7 bases and the J gene end by 1 base; junction bases not matched to a gene: 13. Germline V gene sequence: CDR1 SQVTM, CDR2 ANQGSEA. This CDR3 spans 18 amino acids. CDR3 DNA sequence: TGCAGCGCTGGGACTAGCGGGGGACCTGATTCGCGCACAGATACGCAGTATTTT. Protein: CSAGTSGGPDSRTDTQYF.

The chain employs TRBV28 and TRBJ2-7; 9 bases align to TRBD1. CDR1 is MDHEN and CDR2 is SYDVKM in the germline V gene. The CDR3 loop spans 13 amino acids. The trim removed 10 bases at V and 5 bases at J, leaving 9 bases unmatched. In nucleotides, the CDR3 is TGTGCCACGGACCGGGACAGGGCCAACGAGCAGTACTTC. It is translated as CATDRDRANEQYF.

The chain is built from TRBV11-2 and TRBJ2-7, with 7 nucleotides matching TRBD2. The CDR3 covers 14 residues. The V gene's germline CDR1 is SGHAT and CDR2 FQNNGV. V lost 1 base and J lost 2; bases outside the gene matches: 2. The CDR3 sequence is CASSLASGPYEQYF. The CDR3 region has the DNA TGTGCCAGCAGCTTAGCTAGCGGTCCCTACGAGCAGTACTTC.

The chain uses TRBV19 and TRBJ2-5; possible D gene TRBD1, 6 bases. Trimming shortened V by 8 bases and J by 2 bases, and 12 bases separated the two germline ends. Germline V gene sequence: CDR1 LNHDA, CDR2 SQIVND (reference sequence). This CDR3 comprises 13 residues. The CDR3 sequence: CASSETGQETQYF. DNA for the CDR3: TGTGCCAGTTCCGAGACAGGACAAGAGACCCAGTACTTC.

This chain connects TRBV19 to TRBJ2-7; the match to TRBD2 covers 9 bases. The CDR3 is 15 amino acids. V lost 3 bases to trimming and J lost 4 bases; unmatched junction nucleotides: 7. Looked up from germline, CDR1 is LNHDA and CDR2 is SQIVND (reference sequence). CDR3 DNA: TGTGCCAGTAGTATTGGTCTAGCGGGACCATACGAGCAGTACTTC. Protein sequence: CASSIGLAGPYEQYF.

The V call is TRBV3-1 (or the pseudogene TRBV3-2), the J call TRBJ1-6; the D is unclear. V was shortened by 1 base and J by 7 bases, with 5 bases between the two germline ends. CDR3 length: 13 residues. Germline V gene data show CDR1 as LGHDT and CDR2 as YNNKEL (reference sequence). The CDR3 here is CASSQAGNSPLHF. CDR3 DNA: TGTGCCAGCAGCCAAGCCGGGAATTCACCCCTCCACTTT.

The count of this clone is one. This rearrangement joins TRBV14 to TRBJ1-2; 10 nucleotides line up with TRBD1. Per the germline V gene, CDR1 is SGHDN and CDR2 is FVKESK. Unmatched junction bases numbered 1, after V lost 1 base and J lost 2 bases. The CDR3 covers 15 residues. The CDR3 DNA reads TGTGCCAGCAGCCAAGGACAGGGGGCAAACTATGGCTACACCTTC. Encoded protein: CASSQGQGANYGYTF.

This chain joins TRBV6-5 and TRBJ2-5, with 8 positions matching TRBD1. After removal of 3 bases from V and 0 bases from J, the junction contained 6 bases not matched to a gene. The V gene's germline CDR1 is MNHEY and CDR2 SVGAGI. The CDR3 consists of 16 residues. The CDR3 DNA is TGTGCCAGCAGTTATGCCGGGACAGGCTACCAAGAGACCCAGTACTTC. Translating gives CASSYAGTGYQETQYF.

In regard to this clone: Distinct nucleotide sequences in the sample also encode this CDR3. The chain recombines TRBV6-5 with TRBJ2-2; tentatively, D is TRBD2 (5 bases). Trimming cost V 2 bases and J 4 bases, with 11 bases left between them. Germline loops: CDR1 MNHEY, CDR2 SVGAGI. CDR3 size: 15 residues. The CDR3 here is CASSYGRAGTGELFF. In nucleotides, the CDR3 is TGTGCCAGCAGTTACGGACGGGCGGGCACCGGGGAGCTGTTTTTT.

This clone appeared once. This chain links TRBV4-1 with TRBJ2-7; D remains unclear. V lost 0 bases and J 1 base, leaving 7 bases between the germline ends. Germline V lookup: CDR1 MGHRA, CDR2 YSYEKL. The CDR3 runs to 14 residues. The CDR3 loop reads CASSQDYRSYEQYF. The CDR3 nucleotides read TGCGCCAGCAGCCAAGATTACAGATCCTACGAGCAGTACTTC.

The chain carries TRBV19 and TRBJ2-3, with D perhaps TRBD1 (5 bases). V lost 1 base to trimming and J lost 5 bases, with 10 bases between them. The germline V gene has CDR1 LNHDA and CDR2 SQIVND (reference sequence). CDR3 length: 14 amino acids. CDR3 amino acids: CASSIGQGVDTQYF. Written as DNA, the CDR3 is TGTGCCAGTAGTATAGGGCAGGGTGTAGATACGCAGTATTTT.

V usage is TRBV6-5 and J usage is TRBJ2-1, with 9 bases that match TRBD2. CDR3 size: 15 residues. CDR1 is MNHEY, CDR2 SVGAGI, per germline. V lost 6 bases to trimming and J lost 2 bases; unmatched junction nucleotides: 5. CDR3 DNA: TGTGCCAGCAGCTATATAGCGGGAGCCTACAATGAGCAGTTCTTC. This gives the protein CASSYIAGAYNEQFF.

This clone was recorded once. The chain employs TRBV20-1 and TRBJ2-5; unclear D gene. Per the germline V gene, CDR1 is DFQATT and CDR2 is SNEGSKA (reference sequence). Trimming pared 6 bases from V and 2 bases from J, leaving 7 bases between. CDR3 length: 11 residues. CDR3 DNA sequence: TGCAGTGCAATAGAGCAAGAGACCCAGTACTTC. It yields the protein CSAIEQETQYF.

The chain employs TRBV3-1 (or the pseudogene TRBV3-2) and TRBJ2-3, with 8 bases identical to TRBD2. The CDR3 consists of 15 residues. CDR1 and CDR2 from the germline V gene are LGHDT and YNNKEL (reference sequence). V trimming: 1 base; J trimming: 4 bases; junction bases outside the gene matches: 4. CDR3: CASSQAGGDPDTQYF. The DNA of the CDR3 is TGTGCCAGCAGCCAAGCCGGGGGGGATCCAGATACGCAGTATTTT.

The CDR3 protein is CASSNEGAGSPLHF. The CDR3 DNA follows: TGTGCCAGCAGTAACGAAGGGGCTGGTTCACCCCTCCACTTT. This chain links TRBV28 with TRBJ1-6, with a possible D match to TRBD1 (5 bases). Trimming removed 5 bases from V and 9 bases from J, with 14 bases in between. CDR3 size: 14 residues. Germline values: CDR1 MDHEN, CDR2 SYDVKM.

The chain has TRBV5-1 and TRBJ2-3; TRBD2 matches 13 bases. V trimming: 7 bases; J trimming: 2 bases; junction bases outside the gene matches: 4. The CDR3 sequence is 15 residues long. CDR1 is SGHRS, CDR2 YFSETQ, per germline. This CDR3 reads CASRTSGGYTDTQYF. DNA for the CDR3: TGCGCCAGCCGGACTAGCGGGGGATACACAGATACGCAGTATTTT.

This chain connects TRBV2 to TRBJ1-5; TRBD1 aligns across 9 bases. CDR3 length equals 15 residues. Per germline, CDR1 SNHLY and CDR2 FYNNEI. V gave up 5 bases and J gave up 4 bases; unmatched junction bases: 6. The CDR3 reads CASSLQGAENQPQHF. The CDR3 coding sequence is TGTGCCAGCAGTTTACAGGGGGCGGAAAATCAGCCCCAGCATTTT.

The V call is TRBV6-6, the J call TRBJ1-6; 8 bases agree with TRBD1. The V gene's germline CDR1 is MNHNY and CDR2 SVGAGI (reference sequence). V shed 6 bases, J shed 8 bases, and the junction held 0 bases outside the gene matches. This CDR3 has 12 amino acids. The CDR3 bases are TGTGCCAGCAGGACAGGGGATTCACCCCTCCACTTT. Amino acid sequence: CASRTGDSPLHF.

CDR3 DNA: TGTGCCAGCAGCTTAAGCGGGAGCGGAAATGAGCAGTTCTTC. Amino acid sequence: CASSLSGSGNEQFF. The rearrangement links TRBV11-1 to TRBJ2-1; 8 bases align to TRBD2. The ends lost 2 bases at V and 7 bases at J; junction bases unmatched: 4. Germline V gene sequence: CDR1 SGHAT, CDR2 FQDESV (reference sequence). This CDR3 is built from 14 residues.

The rearrangement joins TRBV9 to TRBJ2-5; 7 bases are a match to TRBD1. Unmatched junction bases numbered 0, after V lost 1 base and J lost 3 bases. CDR3 length: 13 residues. CDR1 SGDLS and CDR2 YYNGEE come from the germline V gene. Here the CDR3 reads CASSVQGEETQYF. CDR3 nucleotides: TGTGCCAGCAGCGTACAGGGGGAAGAGACCCAGTACTTC.

The rearrangement links TRBV28 to TRBJ2-7; 8 nucleotides agree with TRBD1. J lost 5 bases, V lost 6 bases, and 9 bases had no gene match. This CDR3 region has 14 residues. The germline CDR1 and CDR2 sequences are MDHEN and SYDVKM. CDR3 bases: TGTGCCAGCAGGGAGACAGGGGTTTTAAACGAGCAGTACTTC. It is translated as CASRETGVLNEQYF.

The chain joins TRBV5-1 to TRBJ1-1; the match to TRBD1 covers 8 bases. Germline assignment: CDR1 SGHRS and CDR2 YFSETQ. The J segment lost 5 bases and the V segment lost 0 bases, leaving 12 bases of the junction unmatched. The CDR3 has 17 residues. The CDR3, as DNA: TGCGCCAGCAGCTTGGACCCCGGGCAGGGGGCTTGGACTGAAGCTTTCTTT. Protein: CASSLDPGQGAWTEAFF. The whole variable domain, remainder taken from reference TRBV5-1 and TRBJ1-1, is KAGVTQTPRYLIKTRGQQVTLSCSPISGHRSVSWYQQTPGQGLQFLFEYFSETQRNKGNFPGRFSGRQFSNSRSEMNVSTLELGDSALYLCASSLDPGQGAWTEAFFGQGTRLTVV.

V is TRBV28 and J is TRBJ2-3; TRBD1 matches at 12 bases. The trim removed 9 bases at V and 2 bases at J, leaving 9 bases unmatched. Germline-derived CDR1 and CDR2 are MDHEN and SYDVKM. This CDR3 is built from 16 residues. The CDR3 loop is CASAGTGGRFTDTQYF. CDR3 bases: TGTGCCAGTGCCGGGACAGGGGGCCGCTTCACAGATACGCAGTATTTT.

CDR3 nucleotides: TGTGCCAGTGGCTGGTCAGAAACCGGGGAGCTGTTTTTT. Protein product: CASGWSETGELFF. The V and J genes are TRBV19 and TRBJ2-2; D remains unclear. The CDR3 is 13 residues long. Germline assignment: CDR1 LNHDA and CDR2 SQIVND (reference sequence). The V end was cut by 8 bases, the J end by 5 bases, with 12 bases between.

The V and J genes are TRBV5-1 and TRBJ2-1, with TRBD1 matching over 7 bases. With 3 bases clipped from V and 6 bases from J, the junction kept 3 bases outside the gene matches. CDR1 and CDR2 (germline): SGHRS, YFSETQ. This CDR3 is 13 amino acids long. CDR3 coding DNA: TGCGCCAGCAGCTCGGGACAGACCAATGAGCAGTTCTTC. Translating it yields CASSSGQTNEQFF.

The V gene is TRBV11-2, the J gene TRBJ2-1, with D perhaps TRBD2 (5 bases). The CDR3 consists of 15 residues. The germline V gene has CDR1 SGHAT and CDR2 FQNNGV. Trimming removed 5 bases at V and 2 bases at J, with 13 bases between. The CDR3 bases are TGTGCCAGCAGCCCTACTAGGGTCACCTACAATGAGCAGTTCTTC. This codes for CASSPTRVTYNEQFF.

The rearrangement joins TRBV6-1 to TRBJ2-7; 9 bases match TRBD1. The V gene's germline CDR1 is MNHNS and CDR2 SASEGT. V dropped 1 base and J dropped 7; count of bases not matched to a gene: 11. CDR3 size: 16 residues. The CDR3 DNA follows: TGTGCCAGCAGTGAAGGGTGGGGACAGGGTAATGAGGAGCAGTACTTC. Translating it yields CASSEGWGQGNEEQYF.

The chain combines TRBV5-4 with TRBJ1-2, with 7 positions matching TRBD1. CDR3 length: 16 amino acids. With 4 bases clipped from V and 2 bases from J, the junction kept 11 bases outside the gene matches. In germline, CDR1 is SGHNT, CDR2 YYREEE (reference sequence). The CDR3 region is CASSPTGTLGNYGYTF. The CDR3 nucleotides read TGTGCCAGCAGCCCGACAGGGACTCTTGGCAACTATGGCTACACCTTC.